This TCR beta chain was sequenced in a study of OX40 agonist ivuxolimab in advanced cancers. The CDR3 covers 13 residues. V was cut by 3 bases and J by 4 bases, with 7 bases left in between. The germline CDR1 and CDR2 sequences are SGHVS and FQNEAQ. The assay was immunoSEQ multiplex PCR, and TCRdb's table has in-frame clones only and misses some. The repertoire holds about 67,000 clones, with approximately 89% as singletons. The V call is TRBV7-8, the J call TRBJ1-5; no clear D. The sample consisted of CD4+ or CD8+ T cells sorted from blood, taken in a trial of the OX40 agonist ivuxolimab. The sequence was obtained from an adult with an advanced solid tumor such as melanoma, head and neck, liver or kidney cancer. Here the CDR3 DNA reads TGTGCCAGCAGCTTGTCCCCAAATCAGCCCCAGCATTTT. It encodes CASSLSPNQPQHF.